This T cell receptor beta chain was recovered during a study of cytomegalovirus exposure and HLA in healthy donors. Notes on the study in general: Accurate HLA-A and HLA-B prediction from TCR beta sequences was reported for most subjects. Later analysis revealed greater clonal expansion in HLA-associated TCR beta chains than in equally common others.

This clone was recorded a few times. The antigen is not known. The PCR was carried out with 60 Vbeta primers and 13 Jbeta primers. Generated by immunoSEQ multiplex PCR, the TCRdb table keeps only in-frame clones and is missing some. The table shows about 38,000 clones, with around 86% occurring only once. V shed 2 bases and J 3 bases; nucleotides not matched to a gene: 9. The CDR3 runs 16 residues. Germline CDR1 reads SNHLY; CDR2 reads FYNNEI. The J gene is TRBJ2-7, the V gene TRBV2; TRBD1 aligns across 8 bases. This receptor was taken from a woman in her thirties or forties in good health and CMV-seropositive. Input material: PBMCs. This CDR3 is CASSELKAGGHYEQYF. The CDR3 DNA reads TGTGCCAGCAGTGAACTTAAAGCAGGGGGCCACTACGAGCAGTACTTC. Full variable domain (missing parts from reference TRBV2 and TRBJ2-7): EPEVTQTPSHQVTQMGQEVILRCVPISNHLYFYWYRQILGQKVEFLVSFYNNEISEKSEIFDDQFSVERPDGSNFTLKIRSTKLEDSAMYFCASSELKAGGHYEQYFGPGTRLTVT.